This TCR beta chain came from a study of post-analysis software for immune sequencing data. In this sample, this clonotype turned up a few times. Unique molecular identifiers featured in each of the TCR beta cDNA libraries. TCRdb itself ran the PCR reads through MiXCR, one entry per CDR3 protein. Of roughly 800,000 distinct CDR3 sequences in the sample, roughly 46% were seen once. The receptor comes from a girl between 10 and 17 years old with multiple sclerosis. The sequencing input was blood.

CDR3 loop: CSATSGSYEQYF. Here the CDR3 DNA reads TGCAGTGCCACCTCCGGGTCCTACGAGCAGTACTTC. The chain links TRBV20-1 to TRBJ2-5, with D unresolved. The last part of the DNA fits TRBJ2-7 better; the J call may be wrong. The CDR3 sequence is 12 residues long. Germline loops: CDR1 DFQATT, CDR2 SNEGSKA (reference sequence).